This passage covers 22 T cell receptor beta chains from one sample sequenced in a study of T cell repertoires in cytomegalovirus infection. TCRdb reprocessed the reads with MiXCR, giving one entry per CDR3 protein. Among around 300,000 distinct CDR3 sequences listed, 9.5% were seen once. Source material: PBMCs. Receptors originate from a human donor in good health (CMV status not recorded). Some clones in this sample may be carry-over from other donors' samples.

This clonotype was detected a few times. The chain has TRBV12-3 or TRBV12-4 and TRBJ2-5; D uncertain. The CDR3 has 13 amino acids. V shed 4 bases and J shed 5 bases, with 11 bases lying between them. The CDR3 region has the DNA TGTGCCAGCAGTTCTCAGACTCCGGAGACCCAGTACTTC. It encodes CASSSQTPETQYF.

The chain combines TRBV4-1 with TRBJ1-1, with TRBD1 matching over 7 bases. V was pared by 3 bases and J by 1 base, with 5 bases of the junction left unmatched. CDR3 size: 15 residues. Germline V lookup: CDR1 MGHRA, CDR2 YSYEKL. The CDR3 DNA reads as TGCGCCAGCAGCCACCTGGGACAGCCGAACACTGAAGCTTTCTTT. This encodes CASSHLGQPNTEAFF.

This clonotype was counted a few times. CDR3 nucleotides: TGTGCCAGCAGTTACTCGGGCTTATGGCGGTCGGATGAGCAGTTCTTC. As protein: CASSYSGLWRSDEQFF. J is TRBJ2-1 and V is TRBV6-2 or TRBV6-3; D remains ambiguous. The germline V gene has CDR1 MNHEY and CDR2 SVGEGT. The CDR3 sequence is 16 residues long. Trimming removed 0 bases from V and 8 bases from J, with 17 bases in between.

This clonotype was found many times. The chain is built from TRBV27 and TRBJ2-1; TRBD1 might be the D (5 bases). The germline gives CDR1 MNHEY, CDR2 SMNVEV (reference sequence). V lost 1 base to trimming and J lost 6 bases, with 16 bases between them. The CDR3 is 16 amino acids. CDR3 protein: CASSLFQGLKGNEQFF. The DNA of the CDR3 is TGTGCCAGCAGTTTATTTCAGGGATTAAAGGGCAATGAGCAGTTCTTC.

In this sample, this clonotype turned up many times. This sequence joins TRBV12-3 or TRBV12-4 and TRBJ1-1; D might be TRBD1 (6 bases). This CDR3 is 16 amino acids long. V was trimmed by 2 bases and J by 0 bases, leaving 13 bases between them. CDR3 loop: CASSLRGAPLNTEAFF. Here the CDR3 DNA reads TGTGCCAGCAGTTTAAGGGGGGCCCCCTTGAACACTGAAGCTTTCTTT.

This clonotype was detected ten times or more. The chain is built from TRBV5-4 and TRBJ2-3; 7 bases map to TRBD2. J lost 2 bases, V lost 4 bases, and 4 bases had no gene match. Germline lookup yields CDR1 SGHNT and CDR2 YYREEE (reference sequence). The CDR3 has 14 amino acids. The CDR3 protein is CASSAGVHTDTQYF. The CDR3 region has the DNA TGTGCCAGCAGCGCGGGAGTGCACACAGATACGCAGTATTTT.

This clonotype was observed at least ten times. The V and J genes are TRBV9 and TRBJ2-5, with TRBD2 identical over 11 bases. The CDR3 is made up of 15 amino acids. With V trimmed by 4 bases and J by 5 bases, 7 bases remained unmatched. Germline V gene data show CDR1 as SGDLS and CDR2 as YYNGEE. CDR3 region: CASSRSSGGIETQYF. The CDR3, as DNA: TGTGCCAGCAGCCGTTCTAGCGGGGGGATCGAGACCCAGTACTTC. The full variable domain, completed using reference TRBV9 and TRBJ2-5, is DSGVTQTPKHLITATGQRVTLRCSPRSGDLSVYWYQQSLDQGLQFLIQYYNGEERAKGNILERFSAQQFPDLHSELNLSSLELGDSALYFCASSRSSGGIETQYFGPGTRLLVL.

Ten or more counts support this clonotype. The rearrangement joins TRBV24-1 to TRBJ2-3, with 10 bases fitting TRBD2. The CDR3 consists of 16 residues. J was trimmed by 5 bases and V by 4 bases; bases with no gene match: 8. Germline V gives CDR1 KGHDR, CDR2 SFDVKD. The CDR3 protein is CATSEPSGSEGDTQYF. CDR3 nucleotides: TGTGCCACCAGTGAACCTAGCGGGAGTGAGGGAGATACGCAGTATTTT.

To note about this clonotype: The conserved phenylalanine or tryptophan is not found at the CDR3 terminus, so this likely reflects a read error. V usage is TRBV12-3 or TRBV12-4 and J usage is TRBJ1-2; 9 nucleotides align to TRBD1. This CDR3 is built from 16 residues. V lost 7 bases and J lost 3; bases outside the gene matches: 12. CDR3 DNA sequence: TGTGCCAGCACCACCACCGTGGGACAGGGCTACTATGGCTACACCATC. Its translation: CASTTTVGQGYYGYTI.

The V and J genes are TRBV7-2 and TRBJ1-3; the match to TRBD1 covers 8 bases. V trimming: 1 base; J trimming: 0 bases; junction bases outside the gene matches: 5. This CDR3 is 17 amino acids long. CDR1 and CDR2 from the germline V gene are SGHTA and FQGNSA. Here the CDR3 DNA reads TGTGCCAGCAGCTTAGATGGAGGGACAGGCTCTGGAAACACCATATATTTT. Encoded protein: CASSLDGGTGSGNTIYF.

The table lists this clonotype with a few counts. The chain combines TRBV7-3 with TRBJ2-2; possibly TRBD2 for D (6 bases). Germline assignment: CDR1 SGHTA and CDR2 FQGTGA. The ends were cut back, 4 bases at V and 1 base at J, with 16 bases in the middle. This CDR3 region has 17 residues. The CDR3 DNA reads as TGTGCCAGCAGCTACGGCCCCGGGGGACTGAACACCGGGGAGCTGTTTTTT. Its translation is CASSYGPGGLNTGELFF.

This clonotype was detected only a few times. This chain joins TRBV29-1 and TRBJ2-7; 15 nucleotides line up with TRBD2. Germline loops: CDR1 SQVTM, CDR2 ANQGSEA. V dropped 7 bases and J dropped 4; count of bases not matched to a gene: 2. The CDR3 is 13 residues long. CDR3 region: CSAGTSGGYEQYF. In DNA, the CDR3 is TGCAGCGCCGGGACTAGCGGGGGGTACGAGCAGTACTTC.

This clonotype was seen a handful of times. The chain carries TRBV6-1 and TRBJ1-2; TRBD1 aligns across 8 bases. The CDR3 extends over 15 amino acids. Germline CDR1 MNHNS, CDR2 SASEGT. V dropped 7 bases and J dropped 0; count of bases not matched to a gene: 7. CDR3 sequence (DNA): TGTGCCAGCACCCCACAGGGGGGTCCTAACTATGGCTACACCTTC. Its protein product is CASTPQGGPNYGYTF.

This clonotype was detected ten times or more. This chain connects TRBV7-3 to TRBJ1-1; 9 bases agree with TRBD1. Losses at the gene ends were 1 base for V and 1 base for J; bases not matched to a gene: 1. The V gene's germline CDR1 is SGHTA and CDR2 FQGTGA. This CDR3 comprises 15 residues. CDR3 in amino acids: CASSLMGQGNTEAFF. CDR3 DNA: TGTGCCAGCAGCTTAATGGGACAGGGGAACACTGAAGCTTTCTTT.

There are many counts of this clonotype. The CDR3 bases are TGTGCCAGCAGTCCACTAGCGGGGGGGATGAGTGAGCAGTTCTTC. Its protein product is CASSPLAGGMSEQFF. The chain combines TRBV6-1 with TRBJ2-1; 13 bases match TRBD2. The CDR3 consists of 15 residues. Germline CDR1 MNHNS, CDR2 SASEGT. V lost 5 bases to trimming and J lost 9 bases; unmatched junction nucleotides: 7.

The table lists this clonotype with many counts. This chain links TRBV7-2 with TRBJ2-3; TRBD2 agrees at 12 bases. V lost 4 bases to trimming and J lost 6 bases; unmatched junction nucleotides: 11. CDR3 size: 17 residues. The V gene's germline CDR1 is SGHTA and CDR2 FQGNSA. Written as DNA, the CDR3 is TGTGCCAGCAGCTATAGGGGGACTAGCGGGCGGGTTGATACGCAGTATTTT. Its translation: CASSYRGTSGRVDTQYF.

CDR3 loop: CASSLGPWGNYEQYF. CDR3 nucleotides: TGCGCCAGCAGCTTGGGGCCCTGGGGAAACTACGAGCAGTACTTC. The chain is built from TRBV5-1 and TRBJ2-7; D not resolved. The CDR3 sequence is 15 residues long. Trimming took 0 bases from V and 3 from J, leaving 13 bases between them. Germline CDR1 reads SGHRS; CDR2 reads YFSETQ.

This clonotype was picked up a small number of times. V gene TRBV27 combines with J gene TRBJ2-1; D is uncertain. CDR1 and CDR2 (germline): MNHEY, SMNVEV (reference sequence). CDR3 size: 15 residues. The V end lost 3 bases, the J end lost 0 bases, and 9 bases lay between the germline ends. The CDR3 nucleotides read TGTGCCAGCAGTTTTACCAAAAGCTCCTACAATGAGCAGTTCTTC. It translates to CASSFTKSSYNEQFF.

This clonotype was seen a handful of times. The DNA for the CDR3 is TGCGCCAGCAGCCAAGATCCCGGAGCCGCAGGGGGAGGTACTAATGAAAAACTGTTTTTT. It encodes CASSQDPGAAGGGTNEKLFF. The chain carries TRBV4-1 and TRBJ1-4, with 7 bases lining up with TRBD1. This CDR3 contains 20 residues. The germline CDR1 and CDR2 sequences are MGHRA and YSYEKL. V dropped 0 bases and J dropped 2; count of bases not matched to a gene: 15.

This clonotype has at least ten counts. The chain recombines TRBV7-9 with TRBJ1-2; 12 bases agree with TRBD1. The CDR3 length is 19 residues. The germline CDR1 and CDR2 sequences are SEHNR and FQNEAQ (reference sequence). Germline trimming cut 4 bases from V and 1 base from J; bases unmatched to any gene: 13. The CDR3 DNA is TGTGCCAGCAGCTATTGGGGACAGGGGGCGCTTCGTCTTAACTATGGCTACACCTTC. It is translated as CASSYWGQGALRLNYGYTF.

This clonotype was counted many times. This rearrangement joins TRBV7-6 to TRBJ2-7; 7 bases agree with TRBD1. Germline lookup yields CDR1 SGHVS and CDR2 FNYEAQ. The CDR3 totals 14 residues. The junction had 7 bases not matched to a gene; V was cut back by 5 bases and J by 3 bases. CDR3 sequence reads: CASSLGTEIYEQYF. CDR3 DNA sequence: TGTGCCAGCAGCCTCGGGACAGAAATCTACGAGCAGTACTTC.

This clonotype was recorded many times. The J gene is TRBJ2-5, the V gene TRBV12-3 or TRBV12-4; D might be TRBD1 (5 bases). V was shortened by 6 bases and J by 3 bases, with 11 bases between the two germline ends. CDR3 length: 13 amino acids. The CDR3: CASRPLGEETQYF. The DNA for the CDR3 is TGTGCCAGCAGGCCCCTAGGGGAAGAGACCCAGTACTTC.